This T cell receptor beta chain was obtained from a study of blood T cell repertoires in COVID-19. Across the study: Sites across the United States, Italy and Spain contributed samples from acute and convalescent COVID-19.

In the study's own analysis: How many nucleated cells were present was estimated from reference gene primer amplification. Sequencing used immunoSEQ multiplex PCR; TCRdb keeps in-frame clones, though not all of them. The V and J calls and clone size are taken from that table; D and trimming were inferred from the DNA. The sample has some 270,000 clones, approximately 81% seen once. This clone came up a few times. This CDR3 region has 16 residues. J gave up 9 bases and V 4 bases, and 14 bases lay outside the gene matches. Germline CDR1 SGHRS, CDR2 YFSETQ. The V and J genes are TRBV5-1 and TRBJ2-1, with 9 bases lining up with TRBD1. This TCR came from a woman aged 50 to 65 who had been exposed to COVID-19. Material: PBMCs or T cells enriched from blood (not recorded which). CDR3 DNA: TGCGCCAGCAGCGCGCCCCCGGGACAGGGTAGGAGTGAGCAGTTCTTC. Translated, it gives CASSAPPGQGRSEQFF.